The 13 T cell receptor beta chains below were found in one sample sequenced in a study of blood T cell repertoires in COVID-19. Sequencing used immunoSEQ multiplex PCR; TCRdb keeps in-frame clones, though not all of them. The table lists tens of thousands of clones, 80% to 90% of them singletons. Material: peripheral blood. Source of these receptors: a man in his sixties in a cohort sampled during active COVID-19.

This clone was seen only once. The chain uses TRBV18 and TRBJ1-5; D is unresolved. The CDR3 loop spans 14 amino acids. V lost 3 bases to trimming and J lost 2 bases, with 8 bases between them. Germline lookup yields CDR1 KGHSH and CDR2 LQKENI. DNA for the CDR3: TGTGCCAGCTCACCGAATACTGGCAATCAGCCCCAGCATTTT. It encodes CASSPNTGNQPQHF.

The CDR3 region is CASSLDPGGVDSEQFF. CDR3 DNA: TGTGCCAGCAGCTTGGACCCGGGGGGAGTGGATAGTGAGCAGTTCTTC. V usage is TRBV7-6 and J usage is TRBJ2-1, with 7 bases aligning to TRBD2. J was trimmed by 9 bases and V by 3 bases; bases with no gene match: 14. Germline CDR1 and CDR2: SGHVS and FNYEAQ. This CDR3 is built from 16 residues.

This chain joins TRBV28 and TRBJ2-1, with TRBD2 matching over 7 bases. Germline CDR1 and CDR2: MDHEN and SYDVKM. The CDR3 sequence is 15 residues long. The V segment lost 2 bases and the J segment 10 bases; nucleotides outside the gene matches: 11. CDR3 nucleotide sequence: TGTGCCAGCAGTTTACCAAGACGGTCAGCGGGAGAGCAGTTCTTC. Protein product: CASSLPRRSAGEQFF.

The gene calls are TRBV3-1 (or the pseudogene TRBV3-2) and TRBJ1-2; 9 nucleotides match TRBD1. V shed 3 bases and J 6 bases; nucleotides not matched to a gene: 20. This CDR3 spans 19 amino acids. In germline, CDR1 is LGHDT, CDR2 YNNKEL (reference sequence). CDR3 nucleotides: TGTGCCAGCAGCCAGGGAGAGATTACAGGGGGCGCTTTTTATAATGGCTACACCTTC. Its translation is CASSQGEITGGAFYNGYTF.

The V call is TRBV7-2, the J call TRBJ1-4, with 9 bases fitting TRBD1. The CDR3 is 14 amino acids. Germline lookup yields CDR1 SGHTA and CDR2 FQGNSA. With 5 bases clipped from V and 3 bases from J, the junction kept 1 base outside the gene matches. The chain's CDR3 is CASSGDRANEKLFF. The CDR3 DNA is TGTGCCAGCAGCGGGGACAGGGCTAATGAAAAACTGTTTTTT. Using reference TRBV7-2 and TRBJ1-4 for the parts outside the CDR3, the full variable domain is GAGVSQSPSNKVTEKGKDVELRCDPISGHTALYWYRQSLGQGLEFLIYFQGNSAPDKSGLPSDRFSAERTGGSVSTLTIQRTQQEDSAVYLCASSGDRANEKLFFGSGTQLSVL.

The chain recombines TRBV10-3 with TRBJ1-3; 7 nucleotides match TRBD1. Germline trimming cut 4 bases from V and 0 bases from J; bases unmatched to any gene: 15. The V gene's germline CDR1 is ENHRY and CDR2 SYGVKD. The CDR3 is 19 residues long. The CDR3 sequence: CAISGGVLRQGSSGNTIYF. The CDR3 bases are TGTGCCATCAGTGGCGGGGTTTTGAGACAGGGATCCTCTGGAAACACCATATATTTT.

This rearrangement joins TRBV7-2 to TRBJ1-1; perhaps TRBD1 as D (5 bases). Deletions cut 3 bases from V and 0 bases from J, with 11 bases between. The CDR3 is 15 amino acids. CDR1 is SGHTA, CDR2 FQGNSA, per germline. CDR3: CASSLGGSMNTEAFF. The CDR3 bases are TGTGCCAGCAGCTTGGGGGGGTCGATGAACACTGAAGCTTTCTTT.

This clone was observed a few times. V gene TRBV10-3 combines with J gene TRBJ2-3; no firm D call. The CDR3 is 14 residues long. CDR1 and CDR2 from the germline V gene are ENHRY and SYGVKD. V was clipped by 7 bases and J by 0 bases, with 11 bases between them. The CDR3 loop is CAINGGASTDTQYF. The CDR3 DNA is TGTGCCATCAACGGCGGCGCTAGCACAGATACGCAGTATTTT.

The CDR3: CASSQEVQRQETQYF. As DNA, the CDR3 is TGTGCCAGCAGCCAAGAAGTCCAGCGTCAAGAGACCCAGTACTTC. The chain carries TRBV3-1 (or the pseudogene TRBV3-2) and TRBJ2-5; no firm D call. Trimming shortened V by 0 bases and J by 2 bases, and 10 bases separated the two germline ends. This CDR3 contains 15 residues. CDR1 LGHDT and CDR2 YNNKEL come from the germline V gene (reference sequence).

In this sample, this clone turned up once. The chain is built from TRBV23-1 and TRBJ1-1; a weak D match, TRBD1 (5 bases). TRBV23-1 is treated as an ORF (open reading frame) with a function not yet certain. The germline V and J ends were trimmed by 6 bases and 0 bases, with 23 bases remaining between them. The CDR3 extends over 18 amino acids. This chain's CDR3 is CASSRIETARCMNTEAFF. The CDR3 DNA reads as TGCGCCAGCAGCCGGATAGAGACAGCCCGCTGCATGAACACTGAAGCTTTCTTT.

The chain links TRBV12-5 to TRBJ1-5; D may be TRBD1 (5 bases). Per germline, CDR1 LGHNT and CDR2 FRNRAP. Trimming stripped 3 bases from V and 1 base from J, with 19 bases between. CDR3 length equals 18 residues. This chain's CDR3 is CASGFVGTHQGSNQPQHF. CDR3 nucleotides: TGTGCTAGTGGTTTTGTCGGGACTCATCAAGGGAGCAATCAGCCCCAGCATTTT.

The gene calls are TRBV18 and TRBJ1-5, with D perhaps TRBD1 (5 bases). Germline values: CDR1 KGHSH, CDR2 LQKENI. The CDR3 has 15 amino acids. Trimming cost V 5 bases and J 7 bases, with 18 bases left between them. CDR3 loop: CASSSVSGVQQPQHF. Here the CDR3 DNA reads TGTGCCAGCTCATCTGTTTCGGGGGTTCAACAGCCCCAGCATTTT.

The rearrangement uses TRBV5-1 and TRBJ2-2, with D maybe TRBD1 (6 bases). Trimming stripped 7 bases from V and 6 bases from J, with 16 bases between. The CDR3 spans 14 residues. Germline-derived CDR1 and CDR2 are SGHRS and YFSETQ. The CDR3 bases are TGCGCCAGCTCACAGGGAAGGGGCGCCGGGGAGCTGTTTTTT. Translating it yields CASSQGRGAGELFF.